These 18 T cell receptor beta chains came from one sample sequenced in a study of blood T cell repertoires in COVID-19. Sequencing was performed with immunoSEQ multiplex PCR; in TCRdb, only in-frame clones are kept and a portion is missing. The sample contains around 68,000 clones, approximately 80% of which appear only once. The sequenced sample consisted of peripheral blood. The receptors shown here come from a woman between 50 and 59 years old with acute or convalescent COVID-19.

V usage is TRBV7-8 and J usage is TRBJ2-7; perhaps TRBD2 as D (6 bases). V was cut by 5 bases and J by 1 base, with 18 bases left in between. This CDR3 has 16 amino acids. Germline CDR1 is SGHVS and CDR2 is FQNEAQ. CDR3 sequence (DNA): TGTGCCAGCAGCCCCAGGGCCCGGGGGAGTTCCTACGAGCAGTACTTC. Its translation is CASSPRARGSSYEQYF. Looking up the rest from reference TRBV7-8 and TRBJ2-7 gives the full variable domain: GAGVSQSPRYKVAKRGQDVALRCDPISGHVSLFWYQQALGQGPEFLTYFQNEAQLDKSGLPSDRFFAERPEGSVSTLKIQRTQQEDSAVYLCASSPRARGSSYEQYFGPGTRLTVT.

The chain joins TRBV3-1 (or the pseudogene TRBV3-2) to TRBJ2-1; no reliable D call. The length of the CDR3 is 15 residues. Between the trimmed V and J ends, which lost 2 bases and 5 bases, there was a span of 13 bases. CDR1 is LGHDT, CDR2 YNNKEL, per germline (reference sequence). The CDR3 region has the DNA TGTGCCAGCAGCCAAACCCATGCGGCCAACAATGAGCAGTTCTTC. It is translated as CASSQTHAANNEQFF.

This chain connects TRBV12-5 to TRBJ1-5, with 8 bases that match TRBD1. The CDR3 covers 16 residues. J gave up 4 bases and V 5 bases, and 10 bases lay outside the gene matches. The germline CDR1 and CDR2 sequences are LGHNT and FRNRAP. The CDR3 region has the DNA TGTGCTAGTGGTCAAGCACCGGGACAGGATAATCAGCCCCAGCATTTT. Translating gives CASGQAPGQDNQPQHF.

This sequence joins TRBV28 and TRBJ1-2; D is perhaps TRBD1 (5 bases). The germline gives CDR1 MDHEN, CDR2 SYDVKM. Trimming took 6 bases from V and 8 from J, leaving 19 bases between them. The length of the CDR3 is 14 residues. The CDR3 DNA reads TGTGCCAGCAGAGGGGCGGGGGGTTCTCGAGGCTACACCTTC. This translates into CASRGAGGSRGYTF.

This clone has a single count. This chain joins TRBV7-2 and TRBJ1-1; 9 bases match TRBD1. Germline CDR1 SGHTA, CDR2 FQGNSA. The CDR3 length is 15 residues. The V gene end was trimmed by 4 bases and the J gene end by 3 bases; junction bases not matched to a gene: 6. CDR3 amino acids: CASSYRGRLDTEAFF. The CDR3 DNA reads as TGTGCCAGCAGCTACAGGGGGCGTTTAGACACTGAAGCTTTCTTT.

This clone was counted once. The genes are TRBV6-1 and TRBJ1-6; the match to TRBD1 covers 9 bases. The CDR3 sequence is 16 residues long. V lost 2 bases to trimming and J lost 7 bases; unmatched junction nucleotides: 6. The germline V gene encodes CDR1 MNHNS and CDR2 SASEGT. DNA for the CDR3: TGTGCCAGCAGTGAACTCGGGACAGGGACAAATTCACCCCTCCACTTT. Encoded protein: CASSELGTGTNSPLHF.

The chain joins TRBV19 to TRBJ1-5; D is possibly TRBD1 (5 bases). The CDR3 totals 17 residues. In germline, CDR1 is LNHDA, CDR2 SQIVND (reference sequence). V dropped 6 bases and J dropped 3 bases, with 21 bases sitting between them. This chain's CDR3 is CASSNRPTGPINQPQHF. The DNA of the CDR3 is TGTGCCAGTAGCAACCGTCCTACAGGTCCGATCAATCAGCCCCAGCATTTT.

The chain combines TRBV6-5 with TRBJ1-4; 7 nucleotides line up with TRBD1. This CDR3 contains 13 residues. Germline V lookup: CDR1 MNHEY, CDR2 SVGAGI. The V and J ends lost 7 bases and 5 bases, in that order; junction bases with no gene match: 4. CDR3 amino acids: CASTPGGNEKLFF. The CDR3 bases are TGTGCCAGCACTCCAGGGGGAAATGAAAAACTGTTTTTT.

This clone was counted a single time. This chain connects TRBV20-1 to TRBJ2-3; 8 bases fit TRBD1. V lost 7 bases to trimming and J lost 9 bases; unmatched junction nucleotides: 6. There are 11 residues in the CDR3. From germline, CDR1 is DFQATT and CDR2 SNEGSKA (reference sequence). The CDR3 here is CSVNDRGTQYF. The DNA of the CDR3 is TGCAGTGTTAACGACAGGGGAACGCAGTATTTT.

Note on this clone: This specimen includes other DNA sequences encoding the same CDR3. DNA of the CDR3: TGTGCCAGCAGCTTGGCCGGGACTAGCGAACAAGAGACCCAGTACTTC. Amino acid sequence: CASSLAGTSEQETQYF. J is TRBJ2-5 and V is TRBV5-4; TRBD2 matches 10 bases. Germline V gene lookup returns CDR1 SGHNT and CDR2 YYREEE (reference sequence). The J segment lost 2 bases and the V segment lost 0 bases, leaving 4 bases of the junction unmatched. The CDR3 sequence is 16 residues long.

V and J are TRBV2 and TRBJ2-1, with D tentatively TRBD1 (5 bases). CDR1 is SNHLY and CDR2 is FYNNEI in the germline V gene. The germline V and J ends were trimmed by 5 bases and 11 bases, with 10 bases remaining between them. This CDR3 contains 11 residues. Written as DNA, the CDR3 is TGTGCCAGCAGTCCCAGGGCTCAGCAGTTCTTC. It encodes CASSPRAQQFF. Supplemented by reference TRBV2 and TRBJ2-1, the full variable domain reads EPEVTQTPSHQVTQMGQEVILRCVPISNHLYFYWYRQILGQKVEFLVSFYNNEISEKSEIFDDQFSVERPDGSNFTLKIRSTKLEDSAMYFCASSPRAQQFFGPGTRLTVL.

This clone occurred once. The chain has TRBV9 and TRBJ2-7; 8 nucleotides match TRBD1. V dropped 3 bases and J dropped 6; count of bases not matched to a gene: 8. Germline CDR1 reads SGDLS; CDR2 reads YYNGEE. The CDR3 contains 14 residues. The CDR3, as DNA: TGTGCCAGCAGCGCTCTCCCACAGGGGGGCGAGCAGTACTTC. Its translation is CASSALPQGGEQYF.

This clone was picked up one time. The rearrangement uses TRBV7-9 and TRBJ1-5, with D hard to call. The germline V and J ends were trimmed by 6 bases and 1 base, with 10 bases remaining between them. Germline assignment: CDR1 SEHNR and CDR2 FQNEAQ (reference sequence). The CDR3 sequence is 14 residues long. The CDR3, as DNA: TGTGCCAGCAGTCCAGGTGGGAGCAATCAGCCCCAGCATTTT. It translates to CASSPGGSNQPQHF.

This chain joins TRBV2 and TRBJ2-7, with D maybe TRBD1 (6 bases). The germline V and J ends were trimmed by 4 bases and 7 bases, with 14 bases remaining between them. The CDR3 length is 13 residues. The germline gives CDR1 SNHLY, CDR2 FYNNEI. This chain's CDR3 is CASSGQGFGEQYF. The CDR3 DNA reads TGTGCCAGCAGTGGTCAGGGGTTCGGGGAGCAGTACTTC.

The DNA of the CDR3 is TGTGCCAGCTCACCTAATGTCTATGGCACAGATACGCAGTATTTT. Protein sequence: CASSPNVYGTDTQYF. The chain employs TRBV18 and TRBJ2-3; no firm D call. Between the trimmed V and J ends, which lost 3 bases and 1 base, there was a span of 11 bases. The CDR3 loop spans 15 amino acids. In germline, CDR1 is KGHSH, CDR2 LQKENI.

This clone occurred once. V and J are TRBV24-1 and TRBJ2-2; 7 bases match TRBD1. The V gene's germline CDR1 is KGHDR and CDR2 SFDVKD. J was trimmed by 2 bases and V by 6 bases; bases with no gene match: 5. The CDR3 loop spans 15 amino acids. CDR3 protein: CATSPGQSNTGELFF. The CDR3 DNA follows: TGTGCCACCAGTCCGGGACAGAGCAACACCGGGGAGCTGTTTTTT.

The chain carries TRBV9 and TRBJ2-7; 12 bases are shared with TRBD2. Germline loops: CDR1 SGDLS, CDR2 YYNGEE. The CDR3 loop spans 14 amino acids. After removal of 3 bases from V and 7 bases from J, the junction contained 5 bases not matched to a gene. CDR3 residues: CASSAEGLAGEQYF. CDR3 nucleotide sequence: TGTGCCAGCAGCGCTGAGGGACTAGCGGGTGAGCAGTACTTC.

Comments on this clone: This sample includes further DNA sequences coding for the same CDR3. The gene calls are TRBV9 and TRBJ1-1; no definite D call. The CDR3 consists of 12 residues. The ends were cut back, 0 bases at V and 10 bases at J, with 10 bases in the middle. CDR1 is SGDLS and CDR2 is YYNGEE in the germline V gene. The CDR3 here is CASSVVGGSAFF. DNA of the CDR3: TGTGCCAGCAGCGTAGTGGGAGGCTCAGCTTTCTTT.